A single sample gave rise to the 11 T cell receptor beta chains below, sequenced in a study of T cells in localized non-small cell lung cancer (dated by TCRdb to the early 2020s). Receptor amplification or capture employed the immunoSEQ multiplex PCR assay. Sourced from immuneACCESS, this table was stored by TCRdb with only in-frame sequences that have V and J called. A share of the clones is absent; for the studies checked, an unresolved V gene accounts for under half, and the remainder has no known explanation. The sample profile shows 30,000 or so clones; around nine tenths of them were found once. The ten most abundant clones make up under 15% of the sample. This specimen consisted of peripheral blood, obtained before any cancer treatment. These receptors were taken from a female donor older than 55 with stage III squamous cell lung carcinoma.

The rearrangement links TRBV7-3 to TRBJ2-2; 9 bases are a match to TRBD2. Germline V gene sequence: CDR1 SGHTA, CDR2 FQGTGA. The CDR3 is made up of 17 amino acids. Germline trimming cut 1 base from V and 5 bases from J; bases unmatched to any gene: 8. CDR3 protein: CASSLMAGGSYTGELFF. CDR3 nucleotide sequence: TGTGCCAGCAGCTTAATGGCGGGAGGGAGCTATACCGGGGAGCTGTTTTTT.

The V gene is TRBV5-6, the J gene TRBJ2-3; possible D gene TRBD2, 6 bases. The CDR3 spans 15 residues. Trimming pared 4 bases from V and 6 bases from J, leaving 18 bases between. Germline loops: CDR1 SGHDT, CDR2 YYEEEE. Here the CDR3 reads CASSPSPGRGDTQYF. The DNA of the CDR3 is TGTGCCAGCAGCCCTAGCCCGGGACGGGGGGATACGCAGTATTTT.

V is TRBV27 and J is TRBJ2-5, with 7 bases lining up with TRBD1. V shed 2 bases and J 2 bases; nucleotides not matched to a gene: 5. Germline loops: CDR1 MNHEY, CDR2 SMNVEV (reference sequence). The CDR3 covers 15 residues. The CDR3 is CASSLGWGQQETQYF. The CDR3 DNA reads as TGTGCCAGCAGTTTAGGTTGGGGACAGCAAGAGACCCAGTACTTC.

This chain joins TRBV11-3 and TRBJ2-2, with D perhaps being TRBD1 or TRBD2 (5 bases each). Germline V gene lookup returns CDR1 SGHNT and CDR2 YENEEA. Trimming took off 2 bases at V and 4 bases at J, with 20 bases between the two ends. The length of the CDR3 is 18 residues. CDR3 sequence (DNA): TGTGCCAGCAGCTTAACATTCTGGGACCAACCTATCACCGGGGAGCTGTTTTTT. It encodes CASSLTFWDQPITGELFF.

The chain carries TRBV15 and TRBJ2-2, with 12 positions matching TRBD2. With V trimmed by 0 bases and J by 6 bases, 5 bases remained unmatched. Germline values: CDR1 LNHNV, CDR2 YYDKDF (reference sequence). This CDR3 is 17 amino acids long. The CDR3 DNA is TGTGCCACCAGCAGAGATTTGACTAGCGGGGGTCCCGGGGAGCTGTTTTTT. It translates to CATSRDLTSGGPGELFF.

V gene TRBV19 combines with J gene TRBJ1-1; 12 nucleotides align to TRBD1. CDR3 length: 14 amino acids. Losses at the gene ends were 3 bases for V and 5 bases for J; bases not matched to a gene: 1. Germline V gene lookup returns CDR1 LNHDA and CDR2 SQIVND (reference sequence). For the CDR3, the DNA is TGTGCCAGTAGTATGGGACAGGGGGCAACTGAAGCTTTCTTT. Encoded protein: CASSMGQGATEAFF.

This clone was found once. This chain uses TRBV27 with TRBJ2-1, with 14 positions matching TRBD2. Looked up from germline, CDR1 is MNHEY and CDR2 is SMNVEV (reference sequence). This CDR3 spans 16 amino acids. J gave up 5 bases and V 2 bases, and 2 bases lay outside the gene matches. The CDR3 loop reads CASSLGLAGGHNEQFF. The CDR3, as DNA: TGTGCCAGCAGTTTAGGACTAGCGGGAGGCCACAATGAGCAGTTCTTC.

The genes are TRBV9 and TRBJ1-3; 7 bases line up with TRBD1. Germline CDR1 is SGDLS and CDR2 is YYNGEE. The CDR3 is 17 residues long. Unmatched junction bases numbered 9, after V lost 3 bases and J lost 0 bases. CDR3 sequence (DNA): TGTGCCAGCAGCGCCTTCTACAGGGGCCCCTCTGGAAACACCATATATTTT. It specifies CASSAFYRGPSGNTIYF.

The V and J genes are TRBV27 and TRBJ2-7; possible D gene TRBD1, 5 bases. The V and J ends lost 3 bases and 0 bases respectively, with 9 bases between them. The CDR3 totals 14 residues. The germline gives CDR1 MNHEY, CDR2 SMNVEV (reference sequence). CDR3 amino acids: CASSFRQGSYEQYF. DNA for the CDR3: TGTGCCAGCAGTTTTAGGCAGGGCTCCTACGAGCAGTACTTC.

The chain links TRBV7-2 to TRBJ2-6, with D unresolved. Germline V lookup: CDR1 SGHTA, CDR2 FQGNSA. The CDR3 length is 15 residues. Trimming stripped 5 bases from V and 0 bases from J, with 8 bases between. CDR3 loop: CASSQRSSGANVLTF. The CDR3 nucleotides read TGTGCCAGCAGCCAGAGAAGCTCTGGGGCCAACGTCCTGACTTTC.

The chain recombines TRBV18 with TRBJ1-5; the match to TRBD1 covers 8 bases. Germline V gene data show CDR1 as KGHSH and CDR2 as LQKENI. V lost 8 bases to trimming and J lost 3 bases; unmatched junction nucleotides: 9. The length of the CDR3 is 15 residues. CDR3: CASTRDRIYNQPQHF. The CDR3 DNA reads TGTGCCAGCACTCGGGACAGGATCTACAATCAGCCCCAGCATTTT. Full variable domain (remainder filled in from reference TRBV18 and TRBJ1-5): NAGVMQNPRHLVRRRGQEARLRCSPMKGHSHVYWYRQLPEEGLKFMVYLQKENIIDESGMPKERFSAEFPKEGPSILRIQQVVRGDSAAYFCASTRDRIYNQPQHFGDGTRLSIL.